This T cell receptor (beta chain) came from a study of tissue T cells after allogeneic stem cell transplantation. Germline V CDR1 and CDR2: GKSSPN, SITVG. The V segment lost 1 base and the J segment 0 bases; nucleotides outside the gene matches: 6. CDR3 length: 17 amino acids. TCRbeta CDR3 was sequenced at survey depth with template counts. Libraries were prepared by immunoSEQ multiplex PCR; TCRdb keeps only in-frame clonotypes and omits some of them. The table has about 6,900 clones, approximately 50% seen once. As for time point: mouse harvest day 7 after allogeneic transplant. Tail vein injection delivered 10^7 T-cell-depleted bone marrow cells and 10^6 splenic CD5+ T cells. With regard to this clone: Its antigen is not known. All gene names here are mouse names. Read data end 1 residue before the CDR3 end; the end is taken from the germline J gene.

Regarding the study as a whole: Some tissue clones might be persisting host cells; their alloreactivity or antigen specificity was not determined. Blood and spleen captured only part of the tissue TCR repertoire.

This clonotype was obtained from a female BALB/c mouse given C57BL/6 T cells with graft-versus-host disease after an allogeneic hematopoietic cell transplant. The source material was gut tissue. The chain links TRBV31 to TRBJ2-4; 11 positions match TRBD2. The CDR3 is CAWSRFGTGGSQNTLYF. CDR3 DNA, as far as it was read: TGTGCCTGGAGTCGGTTTGGGACTGGGGGTAGTCAAAACACCTTGTAC.